The next 13 T cell receptor beta chains were all read from a single sample in a study of CXCR3-negative and CXCR3-positive naive CD8 T cells. Libraries of TRB cDNA were made by 5' RACE and carried UMIs. No DNA is given; TCRdb re-called the 5' RACE reads and lists each CDR3 protein once. The specimen's table records around 57,000 distinct CDR3 sequences. The sample comprised memory CD8+ T cells from blood. Receptors were obtained from a human donor in good health. Some clones in this sample may be carry-over from other donors' samples.

The gene calls are TRBV25-1 and TRBJ2-2; TCRdb calls TRBD2, which cannot be checked without DNA. Germline lookup yields CDR1 MGHDK and CDR2 SYGVNS. The CDR3 sequence is 12 residues long. CDR3 protein: CASARGPGELFF. Looking up the rest from reference TRBV25-1 and TRBJ2-2 gives the full variable domain: EADIYQTPRYLVIGTGKKITLECSQTMGHDKMYWYQQDPGMELHLIHYSYGVNSTEKGDLSSESTVSRIRTEHFPLTLESARPSHTSQYLCASARGPGELFFGEGSRLTVL.

This chain links TRBV29-1 with TRBJ2-7; TCRdb's D call of TRBD1 is untestable without DNA. The CDR3 is 12 residues long. Germline V gene sequence: CDR1 SQVTM, CDR2 ANQGSEA. This CDR3 reads CSVLGGSVEQYF.

The chain recombines TRBV21-1 with TRBJ1-5. TRBV21-1 is a pseudogene. This CDR3 has 16 amino acids. CDR3 sequence reads: CASSITQIYSNQPQHF.

The V gene is TRBV6-6, the J gene TRBJ1-5. Germline V lookup: CDR1 MNHNY, CDR2 SVGAGI (reference sequence). The CDR3 length is 14 residues. CDR3 loop: CASSYSGEYQPQHF.

The chain employs TRBV20-1 and TRBJ1-1. CDR3 length: 13 amino acids. CDR1 is DFQATT, CDR2 SNEGSKA, per germline (reference sequence). This chain's CDR3 is CSAREGTNTEAFF.

The chain carries TRBV30 and TRBJ1-5; TCRdb indicates TRBD1, and absent DNA this call remains unverified. The CDR3 spans 13 residues. Germline V lookup: CDR1 GTSNPN, CDR2 SVGIG (reference sequence). The CDR3: CAWATDSNQPQHF.

This clonotype is called medium-sized (0.01 to 0.1%) based on its frequency. The V call is TRBV10-3, the J call TRBJ1-2; there is no DNA to check the TCRdb D call of TRBD1. Germline CDR1 ENHRY, CDR2 SYGVKD. CDR3 length: 15 amino acids. The CDR3 sequence: CAISEREQGDYGYTF.

The chain is built from TRBV12-3 or TRBV12-4 and TRBJ2-7. The CDR3 spans 13 residues. This chain's CDR3 is CASQSGSSYEQYF.

According to its frequency, this clonotype is medium-sized. V is TRBV20-1 and J is TRBJ1-6; TCRdb picks TRBD1, but there is no DNA to check that call. Germline loops: CDR1 DFQATT, CDR2 SNEGSKA (reference sequence). The CDR3 covers 15 residues. This CDR3 is CSAPAGRGGNSPLHF.

The chain couples TRBV1 to TRBJ2-7; TCRdb names TRBD1, which stays unverified in the absence of DNA. TRBV1 is labeled a pseudogene. This CDR3 is built from 16 residues. CDR3 sequence: CTSSQENRGYSYEQYF.

V usage is TRBV2 and J usage is TRBJ2-7; the D call of TRBD1 rests on TCRdb alone, since no DNA is present to check it. This CDR3 comprises 14 residues. The germline V gene has CDR1 SNHLY and CDR2 FYNNEI. CDR3: CASSAGQGFYEQYF.

The chain couples TRBV9 to TRBJ2-7; the D call of TRBD1 rests on TCRdb alone, since no DNA is present to check it. Germline CDR1 is SGDLS and CDR2 is YYNGEE. This CDR3 contains 14 residues. CDR3: CASSATGGGYEQYF.

The chain has TRBV4-3 and TRBJ1-5; TCRdb names TRBD1, which stays unverified in the absence of DNA. CDR3 size: 14 residues. Per germline, CDR1 LGHNA and CDR2 YSLEER. Here the CDR3 reads CASSIRTGDQPQHF.